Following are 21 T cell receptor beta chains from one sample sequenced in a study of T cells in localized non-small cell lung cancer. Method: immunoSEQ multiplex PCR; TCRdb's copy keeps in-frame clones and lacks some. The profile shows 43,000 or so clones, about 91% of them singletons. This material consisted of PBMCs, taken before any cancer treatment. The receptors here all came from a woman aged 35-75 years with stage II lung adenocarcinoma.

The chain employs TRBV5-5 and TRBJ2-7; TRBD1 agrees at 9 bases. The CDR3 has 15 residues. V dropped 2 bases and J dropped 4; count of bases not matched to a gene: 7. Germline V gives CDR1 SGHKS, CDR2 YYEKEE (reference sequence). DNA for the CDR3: TGTGCCAGCAGCTTCTTTGGGACAGGGAGATACGAGCAGTACTTC. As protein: CASSFFGTGRYEQYF.

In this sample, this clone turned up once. CDR3 nucleotides: TGTGCCAGCAGGCCGAGGGTAGCCCGGGAAGAGACCCAGTACTTC. Translation: CASRPRVAREETQYF. This chain joins TRBV5-6 and TRBJ2-5; tentatively, D is TRBD2 (5 bases). V was clipped by 5 bases and J by 3 bases, with 17 bases between them. The CDR3 covers 15 residues. Germline assignment: CDR1 SGHDT and CDR2 YYEEEE.

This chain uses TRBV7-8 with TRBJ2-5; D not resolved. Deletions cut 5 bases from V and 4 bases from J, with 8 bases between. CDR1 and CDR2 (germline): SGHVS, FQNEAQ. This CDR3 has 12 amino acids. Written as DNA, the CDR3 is TGTGCCAGCAGCCCGCCCTCAGAGACCCAGTACTTC. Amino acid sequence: CASSPPSETQYF.

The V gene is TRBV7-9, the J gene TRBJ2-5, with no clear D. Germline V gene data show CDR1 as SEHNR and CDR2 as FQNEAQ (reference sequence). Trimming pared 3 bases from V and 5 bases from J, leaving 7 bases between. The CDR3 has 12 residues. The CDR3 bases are TGTGCCAGCAGCTTGGCGTCTGAGACCCAGTACTTC. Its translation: CASSLASETQYF.

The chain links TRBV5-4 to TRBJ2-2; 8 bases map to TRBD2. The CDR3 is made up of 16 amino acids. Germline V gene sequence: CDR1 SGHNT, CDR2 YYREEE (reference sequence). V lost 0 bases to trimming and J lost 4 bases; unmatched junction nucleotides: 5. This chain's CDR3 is CASSLDAGGGTGELFF. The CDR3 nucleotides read TGTGCCAGCAGCTTGGATGCCGGGGGGGGCACCGGGGAGCTGTTTTTT.

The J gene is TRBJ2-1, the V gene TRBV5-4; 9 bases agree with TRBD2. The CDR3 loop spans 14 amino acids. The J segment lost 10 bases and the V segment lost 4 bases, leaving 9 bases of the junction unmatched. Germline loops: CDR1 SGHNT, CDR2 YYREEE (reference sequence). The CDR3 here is CASSLGLASGEQFF. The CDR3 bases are TGTGCCAGCAGCCTAGGACTAGCGAGTGGGGAGCAGTTCTTC.

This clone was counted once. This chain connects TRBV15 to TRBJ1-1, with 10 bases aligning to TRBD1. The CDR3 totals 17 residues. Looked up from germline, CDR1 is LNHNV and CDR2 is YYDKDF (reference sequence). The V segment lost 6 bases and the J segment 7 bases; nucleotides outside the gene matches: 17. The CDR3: CATRSNLAGTGADEAFF. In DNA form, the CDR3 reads TGTGCCACCAGATCCAACCTTGCCGGGACAGGGGCGGATGAAGCTTTCTTT.

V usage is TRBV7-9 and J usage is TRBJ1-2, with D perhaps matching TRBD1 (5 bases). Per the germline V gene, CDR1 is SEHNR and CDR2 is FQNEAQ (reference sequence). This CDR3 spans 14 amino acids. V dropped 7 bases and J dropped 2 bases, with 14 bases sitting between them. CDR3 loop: CASNQGWANYGYTF. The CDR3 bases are TGTGCCAGCAACCAGGGCTGGGCCAACTATGGCTACACCTTC. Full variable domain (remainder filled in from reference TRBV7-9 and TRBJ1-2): DTGVSQNPRHKITKRGQNVTFRCDPISEHNRLYWYRQTLGQGPEFLTYFQNEAQLEKSRLLSDRFSAERPKGSFSTLEIQRTEQGDSAMYLCASNQGWANYGYTFGSGTRLTVV.

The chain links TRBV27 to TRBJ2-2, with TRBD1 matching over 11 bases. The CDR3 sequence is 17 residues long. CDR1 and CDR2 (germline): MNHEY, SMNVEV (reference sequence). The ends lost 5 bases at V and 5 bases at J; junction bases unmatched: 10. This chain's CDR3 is CASSPLGQGARTGELFF. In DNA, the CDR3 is TGTGCCAGCAGTCCCCTAGGACAGGGGGCTAGGACCGGGGAGCTGTTTTTT.

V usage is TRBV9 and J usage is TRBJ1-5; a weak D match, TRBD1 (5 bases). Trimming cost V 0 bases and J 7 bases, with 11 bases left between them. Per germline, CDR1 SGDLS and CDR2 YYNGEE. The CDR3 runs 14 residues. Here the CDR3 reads CASSVGREGQPQHF. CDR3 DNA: TGTGCCAGCAGCGTAGGCAGGGAAGGACAGCCCCAGCATTTT.

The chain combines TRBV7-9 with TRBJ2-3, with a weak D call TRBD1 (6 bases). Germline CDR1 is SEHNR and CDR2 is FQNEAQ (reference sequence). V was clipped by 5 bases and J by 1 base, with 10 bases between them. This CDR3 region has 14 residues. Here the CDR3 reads CASSRRQGTDTQYF. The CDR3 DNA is TGTGCCAGCAGCCGTAGACAGGGCACAGATACGCAGTATTTT.

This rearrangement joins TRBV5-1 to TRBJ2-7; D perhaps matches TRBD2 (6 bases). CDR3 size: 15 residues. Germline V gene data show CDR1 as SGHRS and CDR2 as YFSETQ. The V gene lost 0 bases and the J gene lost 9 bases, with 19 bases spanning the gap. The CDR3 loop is CASSLVEGILGGQYF. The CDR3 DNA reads TGCGCCAGCAGCTTGGTGGAGGGGATCCTCGGGGGGCAGTACTTC.

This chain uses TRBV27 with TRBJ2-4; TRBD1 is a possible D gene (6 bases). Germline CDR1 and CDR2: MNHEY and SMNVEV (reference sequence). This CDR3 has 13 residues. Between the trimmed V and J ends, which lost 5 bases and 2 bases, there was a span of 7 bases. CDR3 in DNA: TGTGCCAGCAGTACAGGGACCAAAAACATTCAGTACTTC. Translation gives CASSTGTKNIQYF.

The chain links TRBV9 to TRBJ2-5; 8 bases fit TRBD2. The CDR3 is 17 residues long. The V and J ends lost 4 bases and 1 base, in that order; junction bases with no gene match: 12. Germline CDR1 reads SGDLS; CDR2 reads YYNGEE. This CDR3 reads CASSLGWLAGSQETQYF. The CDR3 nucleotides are TGTGCCAGCAGCCTCGGGTGGTTAGCGGGATCCCAAGAGACCCAGTACTTC. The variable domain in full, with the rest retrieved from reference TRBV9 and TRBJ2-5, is DSGVTQTPKHLITATGQRVTLRCSPRSGDLSVYWYQQSLDQGLQFLIQYYNGEERAKGNILERFSAQQFPDLHSELNLSSLELGDSALYFCASSLGWLAGSQETQYFGPGTRLLVL.

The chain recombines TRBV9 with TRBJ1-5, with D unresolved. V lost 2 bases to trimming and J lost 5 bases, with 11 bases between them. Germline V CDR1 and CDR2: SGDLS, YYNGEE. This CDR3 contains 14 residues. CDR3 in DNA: TGTGCCAGCAGCGTTGGTGGTTACCATCAGCCCCAGCATTTT. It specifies CASSVGGYHQPQHF.

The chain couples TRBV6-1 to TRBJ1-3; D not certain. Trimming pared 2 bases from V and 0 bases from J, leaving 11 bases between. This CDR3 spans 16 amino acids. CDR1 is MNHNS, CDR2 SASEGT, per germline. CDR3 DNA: TGTGCCAGCAGTGAAACCCCTCAGAGCTCTGGAAACACCATATATTTT. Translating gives CASSETPQSSGNTIYF.

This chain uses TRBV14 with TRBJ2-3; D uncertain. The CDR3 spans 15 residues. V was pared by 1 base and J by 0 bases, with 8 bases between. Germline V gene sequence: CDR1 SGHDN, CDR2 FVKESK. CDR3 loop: CASSQVLASTDTQYF. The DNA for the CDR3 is TGTGCCAGCAGCCAAGTACTGGCTAGCACAGATACGCAGTATTTT.

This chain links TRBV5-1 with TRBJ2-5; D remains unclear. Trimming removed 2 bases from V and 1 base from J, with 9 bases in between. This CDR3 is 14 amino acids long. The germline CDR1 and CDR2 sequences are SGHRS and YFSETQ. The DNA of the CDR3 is TGCGCCAGCAGCTTCAATAGCCTCCAAGAGACCCAGTACTTC. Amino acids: CASSFNSLQETQYF.

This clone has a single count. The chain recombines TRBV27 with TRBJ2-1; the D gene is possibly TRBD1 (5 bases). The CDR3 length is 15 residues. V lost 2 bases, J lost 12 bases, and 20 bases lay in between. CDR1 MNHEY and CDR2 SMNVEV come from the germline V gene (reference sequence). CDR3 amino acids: CASSLGQGTHQRQFF. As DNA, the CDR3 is TGTGCCAGCAGTTTAGGTCAGGGTACCCACCAAAGGCAGTTCTTC.

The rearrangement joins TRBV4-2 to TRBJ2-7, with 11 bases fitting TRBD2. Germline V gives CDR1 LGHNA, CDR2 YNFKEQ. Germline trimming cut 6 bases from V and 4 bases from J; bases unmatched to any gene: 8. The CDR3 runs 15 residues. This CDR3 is CASSYGLAGRYEQYF. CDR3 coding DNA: TGTGCCAGCAGTTACGGACTAGCGGGTCGGTACGAGCAGTACTTC.

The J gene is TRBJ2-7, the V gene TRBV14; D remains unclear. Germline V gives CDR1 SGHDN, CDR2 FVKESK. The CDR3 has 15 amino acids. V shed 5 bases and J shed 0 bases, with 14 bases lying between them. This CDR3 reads CASSGSPPSSYEQYF. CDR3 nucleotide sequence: TGTGCCAGCAGCGGCTCTCCCCCCTCCTCCTACGAGCAGTACTTC.